This entry lists 28 T cell receptor beta chains sequenced from one sample in a study of cytomegalovirus exposure and HLA in healthy donors. Repertoires were generated with immunoSEQ multiplex PCR, while TCRdb's copy carries only in-frame clones and drops some. The table has approximately 65,000 clones, around 93% seen once. Sequencing was performed on PBMCs. These receptors all come from a man aged 18 to 30 in good health and CMV-seropositive.

The chain combines TRBV28 with TRBJ1-4; 8 bases map to TRBD1. V trimming: 6 bases; J trimming: 7 bases; junction bases outside the gene matches: 16. In germline, CDR1 is MDHEN, CDR2 SYDVKM. This CDR3 has 17 amino acids. The CDR3 DNA is TGTGCCAGCAGCCCCACCATCGACAGGGGAAGAAGTGAAAAACTGTTTTTT. The encoded protein is CASSPTIDRGRSEKLFF.

The V call is TRBV7-6, the J call TRBJ2-4; possible D gene TRBD1, 6 bases. There are 15 residues in the CDR3. In germline, CDR1 is SGHVS, CDR2 FNYEAQ. The V end lost 4 bases, the J end lost 1 base, and 11 bases lay between the germline ends. CDR3 in amino acids: CASSSSQGAKNIQYF. In DNA, the CDR3 is TGTGCCAGCAGCTCCTCCCAGGGGGCCAAAAACATTCAGTACTTC.

This chain connects TRBV19 to TRBJ1-5; TRBD1 is a possible D gene (6 bases). V lost 3 bases and J lost 6, with 15 bases in between. CDR1 and CDR2 from the germline V gene are LNHDA and SQIVND (reference sequence). The CDR3 extends over 15 amino acids. DNA of the CDR3: TGTGCCAGTAGTATCGCAGGGGCGCGGAGTCAGCCCCAGCATTTT. It yields the protein CASSIAGARSQPQHF.

The chain employs TRBV5-4 and TRBJ1-3; maybe TRBD1 (5 bases). The CDR3 spans 14 residues. V was pared by 4 bases and J by 2 bases, with 10 bases between. The germline gives CDR1 SGHNT, CDR2 YYREEE (reference sequence). The CDR3 coding sequence is TGTGCCAGCAGCCCTCGGGGGGCTGGAAACACCATATATTTT. Residues: CASSPRGAGNTIYF.

This clone occurred once. The chain has TRBV6-1 and TRBJ2-7, with D tentatively TRBD1 (6 bases). In germline, CDR1 is MNHNS, CDR2 SASEGT. CDR3 size: 15 residues. V lost 7 bases and J lost 4, with 20 bases in between. CDR3 sequence: CASNPLTGHSYEQYF. CDR3 in DNA: TGTGCCAGCAACCCCCTTACAGGGCATTCGTACGAGCAGTACTTC.

This clone was recorded a few times. The rearrangement links TRBV28 to TRBJ2-7; TRBD1 matches at 7 bases. This CDR3 has 15 amino acids. Germline trimming cut 6 bases from V and 0 bases from J; bases unmatched to any gene: 8. Germline V CDR1 and CDR2: MDHEN, SYDVKM. CDR3 protein: CASSPRGMSSYEQYF. The CDR3 DNA sequence: TGTGCCAGCAGCCCCAGGGGGATGAGCTCCTACGAGCAGTACTTC. Combining the CDR3 with reference TRBV28 and TRBJ2-7 gives the whole variable domain DVKVTQSSRYLVKRTGEKVFLECVQDMDHENMFWYRQDPGLGLRLIYFSYDVKMKEKGDIPEGYSVSREKKERFSLILESASTNQTSMYLCASSPRGMSSYEQYFGPGTRLTVT.

This chain joins TRBV19 and TRBJ2-5; D is unclear. The CDR3 covers 12 residues. Trimming stripped 3 bases from V and 5 bases from J, with 7 bases between. Germline V gives CDR1 LNHDA, CDR2 SQIVND (reference sequence). The CDR3 sequence is CASSITEETQYF. In DNA, the CDR3 is TGTGCCAGTAGTATCACAGAGGAGACCCAGTACTTC.

The chain carries TRBV27 and TRBJ1-2, with 7 bases lining up with TRBD1. With 6 bases clipped from V and 7 bases from J, the junction kept 11 bases outside the gene matches. This CDR3 has 14 amino acids. CDR1 MNHEY and CDR2 SMNVEV come from the germline V gene (reference sequence). CDR3 in amino acids: CASSRVQGFVGYTF. The CDR3 DNA is TGTGCCAGCAGCCGCGTACAGGGGTTTGTTGGCTACACCTTC.

This chain uses TRBV30 with TRBJ1-3; 9 bases are a match to TRBD1. This CDR3 is built from 12 residues. CDR1 and CDR2 from the germline V gene are GTSNPN and SVGIG (reference sequence). V shed 5 bases and J 9 bases; nucleotides not matched to a gene: 5. The CDR3 region has the DNA TGTGCCTGGGGGACAGGGATCAGCACCATATATTTT. Translation: CAWGTGISTIYF.

The J gene is TRBJ2-1, the V gene TRBV4-1; possible D gene TRBD2, 6 bases. The germline V gene has CDR1 MGHRA and CDR2 YSYEKL. The V gene lost 0 bases and the J gene lost 9 bases, with 18 bases spanning the gap. The CDR3 consists of 16 residues. CDR3 residues: CASSQDLSGGDGEQFF. In nucleotides, the CDR3 is TGCGCCAGCAGCCAAGACCTTAGCGGTGGGGACGGTGAGCAGTTCTTC.

This chain joins TRBV15 and TRBJ2-1; tentatively, D is TRBD2 (6 bases). Germline V gene data show CDR1 as LNHNV and CDR2 as YYDKDF (reference sequence). V dropped 0 bases and J dropped 7 bases, with 13 bases sitting between them. The CDR3 is 15 residues long. CDR3 amino acids: CATSRDAGIGNEQFF. The CDR3 DNA reads TGTGCCACCAGCAGAGACGCGGGAATCGGTAATGAGCAGTTCTTC.

The genes are TRBV19 and TRBJ1-1; tentative D call: TRBD1 (5 bases). Germline lookup yields CDR1 LNHDA and CDR2 SQIVND (reference sequence). V was trimmed by 6 bases and J by 1 base, leaving 15 bases between them. This CDR3 has 15 residues. CDR3 bases: TGTGCCAGTAGCAGGGCTGGAAAGGGGAACACTGAAGCTTTCTTT. Translation: CASSRAGKGNTEAFF.

This clone was observed a single time. CDR3 sequence (DNA): TGTGCCTGGAGTGTATCGTCTAGTCCCAATGAGCAGTTCTTC. The encoded protein is CAWSVSSSPNEQFF. This chain joins TRBV30 and TRBJ2-1; D gene ambiguous. The CDR3 spans 14 residues. V shed 0 bases and J shed 6 bases, with 12 bases lying between them. Germline CDR1 reads GTSNPN; CDR2 reads SVGIG (reference sequence).

V is TRBV6-4 and J is TRBJ2-2; D gene uncertain. CDR3 length: 16 amino acids. Trimming cost V 4 bases and J 6 bases, with 18 bases left between them. The germline V gene has CDR1 MRHNA and CDR2 SNTAGT. The CDR3 sequence: CASSAYFLEAAGELFF. Written as DNA, the CDR3 is TGTGCCAGCAGTGCCTACTTTCTAGAGGCGGCCGGGGAGCTGTTTTTT.

The rearrangement joins TRBV28 to TRBJ2-3; tentative D call: TRBD1 (7 bases). The CDR3 has 17 amino acids. From germline, CDR1 is MDHEN and CDR2 SYDVKM. V lost 6 bases to trimming and J lost 3 bases, with 22 bases between them. CDR3 loop: CASSPPGGGIRTDTQYF. In nucleotides, the CDR3 is TGTGCCAGCAGCCCCCCCGGAGGGGGCATTCGTACAGATACGCAGTATTTT.

The chain combines TRBV30 with TRBJ2-1, with 7 bases that match TRBD1. The V segment lost 3 bases and the J segment 12 bases; nucleotides outside the gene matches: 20. The CDR3 totals 16 residues. Germline assignment: CDR1 GTSNPN and CDR2 SVGIG (reference sequence). CDR3 in amino acids: CAWSQLGTEGAFRQFF. CDR3 bases: TGTGCCTGGAGCCAACTAGGGACAGAGGGTGCTTTCAGGCAGTTCTTC.

The gene calls are TRBV6-6 and TRBJ1-5, with 10 bases that match TRBD1. Germline V gives CDR1 MNHNY, CDR2 SVGAGI (reference sequence). After removal of 2 bases from V and 2 bases from J, the junction contained 3 bases not matched to a gene. The CDR3 length is 16 residues. The DNA for the CDR3 is TGTGCCAGCAGTTACGGGACAGGGGTCGGCAATCAGCCCCAGCATTTT. It yields the protein CASSYGTGVGNQPQHF.

The chain uses TRBV5-1 and TRBJ2-1; 15 bases are a match to TRBD2. Germline CDR1 reads SGHRS; CDR2 reads YFSETQ. V shed 0 bases and J 7 bases; nucleotides not matched to a gene: 8. This CDR3 is built from 18 residues. CDR3 amino acids: CASSLAAGLAGGGNEQFF. The CDR3 DNA follows: TGCGCCAGCAGCTTGGCGGCGGGACTAGCGGGAGGTGGTAATGAGCAGTTCTTC.

The chain employs TRBV19 and TRBJ1-2; the match to TRBD1 covers 8 bases. The CDR3 totals 14 residues. Trimming cost V 5 bases and J 4 bases; bases outside gene matches: 6. The germline gives CDR1 LNHDA, CDR2 SQIVND (reference sequence). This chain's CDR3 is CASSPQGAAYGYTF. CDR3 bases: TGTGCCAGTAGTCCTCAGGGGGCAGCCTATGGCTACACCTTC.

V is TRBV13 and J is TRBJ2-3; D may be TRBD2 (6 bases). In germline, CDR1 is PRHDT, CDR2 FYEKMQ (reference sequence). Trimming stripped 4 bases from V and 2 bases from J, with 16 bases between. CDR3 length equals 16 residues. In DNA form, the CDR3 reads TGTGCCAGCAGCTCTTACCGGGACTCCTCCACAGATACGCAGTATTTT. Protein: CASSSYRDSSTDTQYF.

This chain uses TRBV5-1 with TRBJ1-2, with D uncertain. Germline V gives CDR1 SGHRS, CDR2 YFSETQ. The CDR3 extends over 15 amino acids. Trimming removed 0 bases at V and 0 bases at J, with 9 bases between. CDR3 residues: CASSLVPGSNYGYTF. Here the CDR3 DNA reads TGCGCCAGCAGCTTGGTTCCGGGATCTAACTATGGCTACACCTTC.

The J gene is TRBJ2-1, the V gene TRBV9, with 12 nucleotides matching TRBD2. The CDR3 is 15 amino acids. V shed 4 bases, J shed 4 bases, and the junction held 3 bases outside the gene matches. Germline V CDR1 and CDR2: SGDLS, YYNGEE. CDR3 amino acids: CASSTGTSGYNEQFF. The CDR3 nucleotides are TGTGCCAGCAGCACAGGGACTAGCGGGTACAATGAGCAGTTCTTC.

This sequence joins TRBV7-9 and TRBJ2-5; 8 positions match TRBD2. The CDR3 is 19 amino acids. Germline CDR1 SEHNR, CDR2 FQNEAQ (reference sequence). Losses at the gene ends were 5 bases for V and 0 bases for J; bases not matched to a gene: 17. CDR3 residues: CASSARRASGPSYQETQYF. Here the CDR3 DNA reads TGTGCCAGCAGCGCCCGTCGGGCTAGCGGGCCCTCTTACCAAGAGACCCAGTACTTC. Complete variable domain (other parts from reference TRBV7-9 and TRBJ2-5): DTGVSQNPRHKITKRGQNVTFRCDPISEHNRLYWYRQTLGQGPEFLTYFQNEAQLEKSRLLSDRFSAERPKGSFSTLEIQRTEQGDSAMYLCASSARRASGPSYQETQYFGPGTRLLVL.

The chain is built from TRBV6-5 and TRBJ2-1, with 9 bases that match TRBD1. This CDR3 has 13 amino acids. The V segment lost 6 bases and the J segment 8 bases; nucleotides outside the gene matches: 5. Per the germline V gene, CDR1 is MNHEY and CDR2 is SVGAGI. CDR3 sequence reads: CASRGWTGDEQFF. DNA of the CDR3: TGTGCCAGCAGAGGTTGGACAGGGGATGAGCAGTTCTTC.

This chain links TRBV14 with TRBJ2-5; TRBD1 matches 7 bases. V was clipped by 4 bases and J by 4 bases; unmatched bases: 9. The CDR3 is made up of 15 amino acids. Germline-derived CDR1 and CDR2 are SGHDN and FVKESK. In nucleotides, the CDR3 is TGTGCCAGCAGCCCAGGGGGACATCAAGGAGAGACCCAGTACTTC. Its protein product is CASSPGGHQGETQYF. The full variable domain, completed using reference TRBV14 and TRBJ2-5, is EAGVTQFPSHSVIEKGQTVTLRCDPISGHDNLYWYRRVMGKEIKFLLHFVKESKQDESGMPNNRFLAERTGGTYSTLKVQPAELEDSGVYFCASSPGGHQGETQYFGPGTRLLVL.

The rearrangement joins TRBV29-1 to TRBJ1-4; a possible D gene is TRBD1 (5 bases). The V end was cut by 7 bases, the J end by 8 bases, with 11 bases between. Germline-derived CDR1 and CDR2 are SQVTM and ANQGSEA. There are 11 residues in the CDR3. CDR3 sequence: CSADIGEKLFF. The CDR3 bases are TGCAGCGCGGACATCGGCGAAAAACTGTTTTTT.

The V and J genes are TRBV6-1 and TRBJ2-7; 10 positions match TRBD2. CDR3 length equals 15 residues. The V segment lost 2 bases and the J segment 2 bases; nucleotides outside the gene matches: 3. Germline V gene lookup returns CDR1 MNHNS and CDR2 SASEGT. CDR3 DNA: TGTGCCAGCAGTGAAAGGACTAGCGGAGCCTACGAGCAGTACTTC. This gives the protein CASSERTSGAYEQYF.

The rearrangement joins TRBV6-5 to TRBJ2-1; the D gene is possibly TRBD1 (6 bases). Trimming removed 8 bases at V and 8 bases at J, with 13 bases between. Germline V gene lookup returns CDR1 MNHEY and CDR2 SVGAGI. The length of the CDR3 is 12 residues. CDR3 region: CASGLGAYEQFF. In DNA form, the CDR3 reads TGTGCCAGCGGGTTGGGGGCATATGAGCAGTTCTTC.